These T cell receptor beta chains were read from a single sample in a study of CD8+CD57+ T cells in acquired aplastic anemia. TCRdb ran MiXCR on the reads and lists one entry per CDR3 protein. The table lists about 160,000 distinct CDR3 sequences, approximately 44% of them singletons. Sequenced input: sorted CD4+, CD8+, or CD8+CD57+ T cells (not recorded which) from PBMCs. These receptors all stem from a human donor with aplastic anemia. Both conserved end residues are part of each CDR3. A D gene is named only where the DNA matches it firmly. Clone size appears in some rows only: once, few, many, or a class for an expanded clone.

len	d_gene	v_gene	j_gene	abundance	CDR3aa	CDR3nt
12	.	TRBV3-1	TRBJ1-1	.	CASSQAAYGAFF	TGTGCCAGCAGCCAAGCGGCCTACGGGGCTTTCTTT
13	.	TRBV2	TRBJ2-7	.	CASMSRGTYEQYF	TGTGCCAGCATGTCCAGGGGAACCTACGAGCAGTACTTC
15	.	TRBV2	TRBJ2-1	few	CASSFGGGPYNEQFF	TGTGCCAGCAGCTTCGGAGGGGGGCCCTACAATGAGCAGTTCTTC
15	.	TRBV27	TRBJ1-6	few	CASRLAGINNSPLHF	TGTGCCAGCAGATTAGCGGGGATCAATAATTCACCCCTCCACTTT
13	.	TRBV9	TRBJ1-5	.	CASSVASGQPQHF	TGTGCCAGCAGCGTAGCCTCGGGTCAGCCCCAGCATTTT
15	TRBD2	TRBV10-3	TRBJ2-2	.	CAISGTSGLTGELFF	TGTGCCATCAGTGGGACTAGCGGGCTTACCGGGGAGCTGTTTTTT
15	.	TRBV7-2	TRBJ2-7	many	CASSLTRGGRYEQYF	TGTGCCAGCAGCTTAACACGAGGGGGGCGATACGAGCAGTACTTC
18	TRBD1	TRBV10-3	TRBJ1-3	.	CAISESMGQGARGNTIYF	TGTGCCATCAGTGAGTCTATGGGACAGGGGGCGCGAGGAAACACCATATATTTT
14	TRBD1	TRBV2	TRBJ2-7	.	CASNLGQNSYEQYF	TGTGCCAGCAACCTGGGACAGAACTCCTACGAGCAGTACTTC
17	.	TRBV2	TRBJ1-1	few	CASSEAGSTRRGTEAFF	TGTGCCAGCAGTGAAGCGGGATCGACCCGGCGGGGTACTGAAGCTTTCTTT
13	TRBD1	TRBV19	TRBJ1-5	.	CASAGTGYQPQHF	TGTGCCAGTGCCGGGACAGGATATCAGCCCCAGCATTTT
15	.	TRBV15	TRBJ1-3	.	CATSRDGVSGNTIYF	TGTGCCACCAGCAGAGATGGGGTCTCTGGAAACACCATATATTTT
15	.	TRBV19	TRBJ2-7	.	CASSISRTVTYEQYF	TGTGCCAGTAGTATATCGAGGACGGTGACCTACGAGCAGTACTTC
12	.	TRBV10-3	TRBJ2-3	.	CAISEQSNEQYF	TGTGCCATCAGTGAACAGAGCAATGAGCAGTATTTT
16	TRBD1	TRBV4-3	TRBJ2-3	many	CASSQAPGGATDTQYF	TGCGCCAGCAGCCAAGCTCCAGGGGGCGCAACAGATACGCAGTATTTT
12	TRBD1	TRBV12-3/TRBV12-4	TRBJ1-2	few	CASSRQGGGYTF	TGTGCCAGCAGTAGACAGGGGGGCGGCTACACCTTC
12	.	TRBV2	TRBJ1-2	.	CASSGEVLGNTF	TGTGCCAGCAGTGGAGAGGTTCTTGGAAACACCTTC
10	TRBD1	TRBV7-9	TRBJ1-2	once	CATRGFGYTF	TGTGCCACCAGGGGGTTTGGCTACACCTTC
14	TRBD1	TRBV2	TRBJ1-2	few	CASSMGTVNYGYTF	TGTGCCAGCAGCATGGGGACAGTCAACTATGGCTACACCTTC
13	.	TRBV7-6	TRBJ2-7	.	CASSTGISYEQYF	TGTGCCAGCAGCACCGGAATCTCCTACGAGCAGTACTTC
14	.	TRBV25-1	TRBJ2-7	.	CASSLSGSTYEQYF	TGTGCCAGCAGCTTGAGCGGGTCAACCTACGAGCAGTACTTC
13	.	TRBV6-5	TRBJ2-1	.	CASSFVPNNEQFF	TGTGCCAGCAGTTTCGTCCCGAACAATGAGCAGTTCTTC
12	TRBD1	TRBV20-1	TRBJ2-7	.	CSGDRLNYEQYF	TGCAGTGGGGACAGATTAAACTACGAGCAGTACTTC
17	TRBD1	TRBV5-1	TRBJ2-2	many	CASSLAGGQGDTGELFF	TGCGCCAGCAGCTTGGCTGGGGGACAGGGGGACACCGGGGAGCTGTTTTTT
14	.	TRBV5-4	TRBJ1-3	many	CASSTRGSENTIYF	TGTGCCAGCAGCACTCGGGGCAGCGAGAACACCATATATTTT
16	TRBD2	TRBV29-1	TRBJ2-1	.	CSALVGASGGNNEQFF	TGCAGCGCTCTGGTAGGAGCTAGCGGGGGAAACAATGAGCAGTTCTTC